Presented here are 29 T cell receptor beta chains from one specimen sequenced in a study of shared clonotypes between healthy human individuals. Naive CD8 cells lacked CD45RO and underwent positive selection for CCR7, leaving out terminally differentiated effector memory CD45RA+ cells. The method was immunoSEQ multiplex PCR; TCRdb's version includes in-frame clones alone and lacks a portion of them. This sample yields a few million clones, of which 80% to 95% are seen a single time; more than 1.5% belongs to the top ten. The source material was naive CD8+ T cells from PBMCs. Every receptor here comes from a young man in good health. Some clones in this sample may be carry-over from other donors' samples.

J is TRBJ2-7 and V is TRBV5-5, with TRBD2 matching over 8 bases. V lost 0 bases and J lost 3; bases outside the gene matches: 2. CDR3 size: 14 residues. The germline V gene encodes CDR1 SGHKS and CDR2 YYEKEE (reference sequence). The CDR3 sequence: CASSLVAGNYEQYF. In DNA form, the CDR3 reads TGTGCCAGCAGCTTGGTAGCGGGAAACTACGAGCAGTACTTC. Complete variable domain (other parts from reference TRBV5-5 and TRBJ2-7): DAGVTQSPTHLIKTRGQQVTLRCSPISGHKSVSWYQQVLGQGPQFIFQYYEKEERGRGNFPDRFSARQFPNYSSELNVNALLLGDSALYLCASSLVAGNYEQYFGPGTRLTVT.

This chain connects TRBV29-1 to TRBJ2-1, with D tentatively TRBD1 or TRBD2 (6 bases each). Looked up from germline, CDR1 is SQVTM and CDR2 is ANQGSEA. Trimming shortened V by 3 bases and J by 0 bases, and 15 bases separated the two germline ends. The CDR3 has 16 amino acids. The CDR3 reads CSVELGGHSSYNEQFF. The CDR3 nucleotides read TGCAGCGTTGAGTTGGGGGGACACAGCTCCTACAATGAGCAGTTCTTC.

The chain carries TRBV7-9 and TRBJ2-1, with a tentative D call TRBD1 (6 bases). The V end was cut by 4 bases, the J end by 4 bases, with 11 bases between. This CDR3 has 14 amino acids. The germline gives CDR1 SEHNR, CDR2 FQNEAQ (reference sequence). CDR3 residues: CASSSIQGYNEQFF. In nucleotides, the CDR3 is TGTGCCAGCAGCTCTATTCAGGGGTACAATGAGCAGTTCTTC.

Of note for this clone: Other DNA sequences in the sample encode the same CDR3. The gene calls are TRBV7-9 and TRBJ2-1, with TRBD2 identical over 13 bases. J gave up 7 bases and V 5 bases, and 5 bases lay outside the gene matches. The CDR3 has 15 amino acids. Germline V gene data show CDR1 as SEHNR and CDR2 as FQNEAQ (reference sequence). The CDR3 loop reads CASSLRTSGSNEQFF. In DNA, the CDR3 is TGTGCCAGCAGCCTACGGACTAGCGGGAGTAATGAGCAGTTCTTC.

This sequence joins TRBV9 and TRBJ1-2; TRBD1 might be the D (5 bases). V lost 3 bases, J lost 4 bases, and 13 bases lay in between. This CDR3 has 14 amino acids. Germline CDR1 reads SGDLS; CDR2 reads YYNGEE. For the CDR3, the DNA is TGTGCCAGCAGCGAGCAGGGAACGCCCTATGGCTACACCTTC. Its protein product is CASSEQGTPYGYTF.

V is TRBV6-1 and J is TRBJ1-5, with D perhaps matching TRBD1 (6 bases). The V gene lost 3 bases and the J gene lost 7 bases, with 13 bases spanning the gap. The CDR3 has 14 amino acids. CDR1 is MNHNS and CDR2 is SASEGT in the germline V gene. The CDR3 protein is CASSDGGAGQPQHF. CDR3 nucleotide sequence: TGTGCCAGCAGTGATGGGGGGGCGGGCCAGCCCCAGCATTTT.

The rearrangement uses TRBV10-3 and TRBJ2-1; D uncertain. The CDR3 runs 13 residues. Germline V CDR1 and CDR2: ENHRY, SYGVKD. V was shortened by 3 bases and J by 4 bases, with 7 bases between the two germline ends. The CDR3: CAISDRVYNEQFF. CDR3 nucleotide sequence: TGTGCCATCAGTGACCGGGTGTACAATGAGCAGTTCTTC.

The chain carries TRBV28 and TRBJ1-1; D is possibly TRBD1 (6 bases). V was cut by 1 base and J by 2 bases, with 17 bases left in between. The CDR3 extends over 17 amino acids. Germline V lookup: CDR1 MDHEN, CDR2 SYDVKM. The chain's CDR3 is CASSLSVTGSTNTEAFF. The CDR3 DNA is TGTGCCAGCAGTTTATCCGTGACAGGTTCAACAAACACTGAAGCTTTCTTT.

The chain carries TRBV19 and TRBJ1-1; D is ambiguous. Trimming pared 10 bases from V and 0 bases from J, leaving 12 bases between. The CDR3 consists of 13 residues. CDR1 and CDR2 (germline): LNHDA, SQIVND (reference sequence). The CDR3 DNA is TGTGCCACCCGGACGGGAATGAACACTGAAGCTTTCTTT. It yields the protein CATRTGMNTEAFF.

In its sample, this clone was seen once. The chain employs TRBV28 and TRBJ1-2, with D perhaps matching TRBD1 (5 bases). V gave up 2 bases and J gave up 4 bases, with 14 bases separating them. The CDR3 sequence is 15 residues long. From germline, CDR1 is MDHEN and CDR2 SYDVKM. CDR3 loop: CASSLRGDGLYGYTF. DNA for the CDR3: TGTGCCAGCAGTTTACGGGGGGACGGCCTCTATGGCTACACCTTC.

V gene TRBV4-3 combines with J gene TRBJ2-2; the D gene is possibly TRBD1 (5 bases). There are 15 residues in the CDR3. The germline CDR1 and CDR2 sequences are LGHNA and YSLEER. V gave up 1 base and J gave up 9 bases, with 15 bases separating them. CDR3 DNA: TGCGCCAGCAGCCAAGGATCCACAGGCCACCGGGAGCTGTTTTTT. It specifies CASSQGSTGHRELFF.

The rearrangement joins TRBV5-1 to TRBJ2-1, with a possible D match to TRBD2 (5 bases). CDR1 is SGHRS and CDR2 is YFSETQ in the germline V gene. The CDR3 has 13 amino acids. V shed 4 bases and J shed 9 bases, with 14 bases lying between them. The CDR3 loop is CASSEDSAGEQFF. The CDR3 DNA reads as TGCGCCAGCAGCGAGGACTCGGCGGGTGAGCAGTTCTTC.

The rearrangement joins TRBV28 to TRBJ2-7; D call uncertain. Trimming left V 5 bases short and J 4 bases short, with 18 bases between. Germline V lookup: CDR1 MDHEN, CDR2 SYDVKM. This CDR3 comprises 15 residues. The CDR3 DNA is TGTGCCAGCAGTCCCCCCGGCCGCCCCTTTTACGAGCAGTACTTC. Amino acid sequence: CASSPPGRPFYEQYF.

Only a few counts were recorded for this clone. This chain links TRBV2 with TRBJ1-3; possibly TRBD1 for D (5 bases). CDR1 SNHLY and CDR2 FYNNEI come from the germline V gene. Trimming removed 3 bases from V and 8 bases from J, with 8 bases in between. The CDR3 covers 12 residues. CDR3 coding DNA: TGTGCCAGCAGTGAGTGGGGCGACACCATATATTTT. Amino acids: CASSEWGDTIYF.

This rearrangement joins TRBV9 to TRBJ2-5; a possible D gene is TRBD2 (6 bases). There are 14 residues in the CDR3. Germline V gives CDR1 SGDLS, CDR2 YYNGEE. V lost 4 bases, J lost 5 bases, and 15 bases lay in between. For the CDR3, the DNA is TGTGCCAGCAGCCCCTCCGGGGGTTGGGAGACCCAGTACTTC. As protein: CASSPSGGWETQYF.

This clone appeared once. The chain joins TRBV7-8 to TRBJ2-2, with D tentatively TRBD2 (6 bases). This CDR3 has 16 residues. V lost 1 base and J 2 bases, leaving 11 bases between the germline ends. From germline, CDR1 is SGHVS and CDR2 FQNEAQ. CDR3 loop: CASSLVGRDNTGELFF. The CDR3 region has the DNA TGTGCCAGCAGCTTAGTTGGGCGGGATAACACCGGGGAGCTGTTTTTT.

The J gene is TRBJ1-2, the V gene TRBV9; D is unclear. The germline CDR1 and CDR2 sequences are SGDLS and YYNGEE. The CDR3 loop spans 11 amino acids. Trimming removed 3 bases from V and 8 bases from J, with 8 bases in between. For the CDR3, the DNA is TGTGCCAGCAGCGCTCTCAGGGGCTACACCTTC. This translates into CASSALRGYTF.

Comment on this clone: The same CDR3 is also encoded by other DNA sequences in this sample. This chain connects TRBV9 to TRBJ1-1; D unresolved. V shed 5 bases and J shed 1 base, with 6 bases lying between them. This CDR3 is built from 12 residues. Germline-derived CDR1 and CDR2 are SGDLS and YYNGEE. The CDR3 spells CASSAGNTEAFF. CDR3 nucleotide sequence: TGTGCCAGCAGTGCAGGGAACACTGAAGCTTTCTTT.

The CDR3 sequence is CASSPRAGNPLREQFF. Written as DNA, the CDR3 is TGTGCCAGCAGCCCGCGGGCGGGGAACCCTCTTCGGGAGCAGTTCTTC. The rearrangement joins TRBV13 to TRBJ2-1; possibly TRBD2 for D (6 bases). Looked up from germline, CDR1 is PRHDT and CDR2 is FYEKMQ (reference sequence). The V gene lost 5 bases and the J gene lost 10 bases, with 24 bases spanning the gap. The length of the CDR3 is 16 residues.

This chain joins TRBV13 and TRBJ2-7; either TRBD1 or TRBD2 may fit D (6 bases each). This CDR3 region has 16 residues. Germline-derived CDR1 and CDR2 are PRHDT and FYEKMQ (reference sequence). Trimming left V 3 bases short and J 0 bases short, with 15 bases between. The CDR3 coding sequence is TGTGCCAGCAGCTTCGCGAGGAGGGGGAGCTCCTACGAGCAGTACTTC. Amino acids: CASSFARRGSSYEQYF.

The J gene is TRBJ1-1, the V gene TRBV5-4, with TRBD1 matching 8 bases. V shed 3 bases, J shed 0 bases, and the junction held 7 bases outside the gene matches. Germline V gene sequence: CDR1 SGHNT, CDR2 YYREEE (reference sequence). The CDR3 extends over 16 amino acids. In DNA, the CDR3 is TGTGCCAGCAGCTCTCCGGGACAGGACGTGAACACTGAAGCTTTCTTT. Translated: CASSSPGQDVNTEAFF. Supplemented by reference TRBV5-4 and TRBJ1-1, the full variable domain reads ETGVTQSPTHLIKTRGQQVTLRCSSQSGHNTVSWYQQALGQGPQFIFQYYREEENGRGNFPPRFSGLQFPNYSSELNVNALELDDSALYLCASSSPGQDVNTEAFFGQGTRLTVV.

The V and J genes are TRBV5-1 and TRBJ2-2; maybe TRBD2 (5 bases). V was pared by 4 bases and J by 2 bases, with 15 bases between. CDR3 length equals 16 residues. Germline assignment: CDR1 SGHRS and CDR2 YFSETQ. CDR3 protein: CASSERPGTNTGELFF. The CDR3 region has the DNA TGCGCCAGCAGCGAGCGGCCGGGAACCAACACCGGGGAGCTGTTTTTT.

The gene calls are TRBV6-1 and TRBJ1-1, with D tentatively TRBD1 (5 bases). The CDR3 sequence is 16 residues long. CDR1 is MNHNS and CDR2 is SASEGT in the germline V gene. V was clipped by 1 base and J by 4 bases, with 16 bases between them. As DNA, the CDR3 is TGTGCCAGCAGTGAAGGTCCGGCAGGGTCCCTCACTGAAGCTTTCTTT. It encodes CASSEGPAGSLTEAFF.

The chain employs TRBV28 and TRBJ1-1; D is perhaps TRBD1 (5 bases). The CDR3 length is 14 residues. V dropped 2 bases and J dropped 3 bases, with 10 bases sitting between them. Germline lookup yields CDR1 MDHEN and CDR2 SYDVKM. This CDR3 is CASSLLAQDTEAFF. CDR3 DNA sequence: TGTGCCAGCAGTTTACTGGCACAGGACACTGAAGCTTTCTTT.

This clone has more than one count but fewer than ten. The rearrangement links TRBV19 to TRBJ1-5; D perhaps matches TRBD1 (5 bases). Between the trimmed V and J ends, which lost 9 bases and 3 bases, there was a span of 15 bases. This CDR3 region has 14 residues. Germline-derived CDR1 and CDR2 are LNHDA and SQIVND (reference sequence). CDR3 protein: CASQGLGDNQPQHF. CDR3 DNA: TGTGCCAGCCAAGGGTTAGGGGACAATCAGCCCCAGCATTTT.

The rearrangement joins TRBV29-1 to TRBJ2-7; D possibly uses TRBD1 or TRBD2 (5 bases each). Trimming pared 6 bases from V and 0 bases from J, leaving 12 bases between. Per germline, CDR1 SQVTM and CDR2 ANQGSEA. The CDR3 runs 13 residues. This chain's CDR3 is CSVGDGRSYEQYF. Written as DNA, the CDR3 is TGCAGCGTGGGGGACGGCCGCTCCTACGAGCAGTACTTC.

In DNA form, the CDR3 reads TGCGCCAGCAGCCAGGGGTTTTTTGAGGGCGAGCAGTACTTC. This sequence encodes CASSQGFFEGEQYF. The V gene is TRBV4-1, the J gene TRBJ2-7; possibly TRBD2 for D (5 bases). Trimming pared 3 bases from V and 6 bases from J, leaving 15 bases between. The germline V gene has CDR1 MGHRA and CDR2 YSYEKL. The CDR3 totals 14 residues.

This clone appeared once. This chain joins TRBV30 and TRBJ2-3; D may be TRBD1 (5 bases). The CDR3 contains 15 residues. The germline V and J ends were trimmed by 1 base and 5 bases, with 16 bases remaining between them. The germline V gene has CDR1 GTSNPN and CDR2 SVGIG (reference sequence). The CDR3 nucleotides are TGTGCCTGGAGTGGGGTTCAGGGTCGGAAAGATACGCAGTATTTT. This encodes CAWSGVQGRKDTQYF.

V usage is TRBV21-1 and J usage is TRBJ2-1. TRBV21-1 is noted as a pseudogene. This CDR3 is built from 15 residues. CDR3 residues: CASSKSSKSLNEQFF. CDR3 bases: TGTGCCAGCAGCAAGTCAAGTAAATCTCTGAATGAGCAGTTCTTC.